These 3 T cell receptor beta chains were all obtained from the same sample, sequenced in a study of blood T cell repertoires in COVID-19. TCRdb's table, derived via immunoSEQ multiplex PCR, lists solely in-frame clones and lacks some. The profile shows roughly 240,000 clones, 70% to 90% of them singletons. Specimen: peripheral blood. Every receptor here comes from a man between 60 and 75 years old who had recovered from COVID-19.

The genes are TRBV5-4 and TRBJ2-3; TRBD2 aligns across 12 bases. V shed 4 bases, J shed 6 bases, and the junction held 6 bases outside the gene matches. Germline V lookup: CDR1 SGHNT, CDR2 YYREEE (reference sequence). The length of the CDR3 is 15 residues. This CDR3 reads CASSVTSGRPDTQYF. Written as DNA, the CDR3 is TGTGCCAGCAGCGTGACTAGCGGGAGACCCGATACGCAGTATTTT.

The chain couples TRBV3-1 (or the pseudogene TRBV3-2) to TRBJ1-6; the D gene is possibly TRBD1 (6 bases). Trimming cost V 8 bases and J 4 bases, with 15 bases left between them. The CDR3 has 15 amino acids. The V gene's germline CDR1 is LGHDT and CDR2 YNNKEL (reference sequence). CDR3 sequence: CASGNKGGYNSPLHF. The CDR3 DNA is TGTGCCAGCGGCAATAAGGGGGGGTATAATTCACCCCTCCACTTT.

The chain has TRBV6-5 and TRBJ2-3; 11 bases map to TRBD2. V dropped 4 bases and J dropped 0; count of bases not matched to a gene: 0. CDR1 and CDR2 (germline): MNHEY, SVGAGI. The CDR3 covers 15 residues. The CDR3 DNA sequence: TGTGCCAGCAGTTTAGCGGGGGGGAGCACAGATACGCAGTATTTT. This encodes CASSLAGGSTDTQYF.